Following are 14 T cell receptor beta chains from one sample sequenced in a study of cytomegalovirus exposure and HLA in healthy donors. PCR amplification relied on 60 Vbeta primers (plus 13 Jbeta primers). TCRdb's copy holds only in-frame clones and misses some; the assay was immunoSEQ multiplex PCR. The sample shows about 110,000 clones, roughly 69% of them seen only once. The material sequenced was PBMCs. These receptor sequences come from a woman between 70 and 85 years old in good health and CMV-seropositive.

This clone turned up a few times. The V gene is TRBV19, the J gene TRBJ1-1; D is ambiguous. The CDR3 has 15 amino acids. From germline, CDR1 is LNHDA and CDR2 SQIVND (reference sequence). With 7 bases removed from V and 1 base from J, the gap between germline ends came to 16 bases. CDR3 nucleotides: TGTGCCAGTAATATCGCGGGGAGAGCGAACACTGAAGCTTTCTTT. It is translated as CASNIAGRANTEAFF.

This clone was detected only a few times. Here the CDR3 reads CASILLQPGVGYTF. The CDR3 nucleotides read TGTGCCAGCATCCTACTTCAGCCGGGAGTGGGCTACACCTTC. This chain joins TRBV7-2 and TRBJ1-2; D gene ambiguous. Germline CDR1 is SGHTA and CDR2 is FQGNSA. This CDR3 spans 14 amino acids. V shed 7 bases and J shed 8 bases, with 20 bases lying between them.

The chain combines TRBV18 with TRBJ1-3, with D perhaps TRBD1 (6 bases). CDR3 size: 13 residues. Trimming shortened V by 2 bases and J by 7 bases, and 9 bases separated the two germline ends. Germline loops: CDR1 KGHSH, CDR2 LQKENI. The CDR3 region is CASSPTGINTIYF. CDR3 sequence (DNA): TGTGCCAGCTCACCAACAGGGATTAACACCATATATTTT.

V and J are TRBV10-3 and TRBJ1-2; D gene ambiguous. Trimming removed 6 bases at V and 2 bases at J, with 10 bases between. The CDR3 consists of 13 residues. Germline CDR1 ENHRY, CDR2 SYGVKD. The CDR3 spells CAISPQQNYGYTF. The CDR3 bases are TGTGCCATCAGCCCACAGCAAAACTATGGCTACACCTTC.

The chain recombines TRBV2 with TRBJ1-1; 9 nucleotides align to TRBD1. This CDR3 has 13 amino acids. After removal of 8 bases from V and 4 bases from J, the junction contained 5 bases not matched to a gene. Germline V lookup: CDR1 SNHLY, CDR2 FYNNEI. The CDR3 region has the DNA TGTGCCAGCGGGGGACAGGGCTTCACTGAAGCTTTCTTT. Translating it yields CASGGQGFTEAFF.

This clone was counted only a few times. The chain has TRBV18 and TRBJ2-1; D is unresolved. The V gene's germline CDR1 is KGHSH and CDR2 LQKENI. This CDR3 comprises 15 residues. V was pared by 2 bases and J by 6 bases, with 14 bases between. CDR3 coding DNA: TGTGCCAGCTCACCAAGGAAAGCAGGATCCAATGAGCAGTTCTTC. This codes for CASSPRKAGSNEQFF. Based on the CDR3 plus reference TRBV18 and TRBJ2-1, the full variable domain is NAGVMQNPRHLVRRRGQEARLRCSPMKGHSHVYWYRQLPEEGLKFMVYLQKENIIDESGMPKERFSAEFPKEGPSILRIQQVVRGDSAAYFCASSPRKAGSNEQFFGPGTRLTVL.

This CDR3 is CASSKGQLNTEAFF. In DNA form, the CDR3 reads TGTGCCAGTAGTAAGGGACAGTTGAACACTGAAGCTTTCTTT. The chain carries TRBV19 and TRBJ1-1; 7 bases map to TRBD1. Trimming removed 4 bases from V and 0 bases from J; junction bases left unmatched: 2. The CDR3 is 14 amino acids. Germline values: CDR1 LNHDA, CDR2 SQIVND (reference sequence).

This chain connects TRBV6-5 to TRBJ2-5; D remains ambiguous. The V gene's germline CDR1 is MNHEY and CDR2 SVGAGI. This CDR3 has 14 residues. Trimming shortened V by 0 bases and J by 6 bases, and 11 bases separated the two germline ends. Here the CDR3 DNA reads TGTGCCAGCAGTTACTCGATGGTAGTTAAGACCCAGTACTTC. Encoded protein: CASSYSMVVKTQYF.

The CDR3 DNA is TGTGCCAGCAGTTTTTGGGACGTCGGGGGTATAGATTCACCCCTCCACTTT. It yields the protein CASSFWDVGGIDSPLHF. The chain employs TRBV27 and TRBJ1-6, with D possibly being TRBD1 (5 bases). Germline V gene data show CDR1 as MNHEY and CDR2 as SMNVEV (reference sequence). The CDR3 is 17 residues long. The ends were cut back, 3 bases at V and 8 bases at J, with 20 bases in the middle.

The gene calls are TRBV19 and TRBJ1-1; D remains unclear. Trimming left V 7 bases short and J 0 bases short, with 18 bases between. Germline values: CDR1 LNHDA, CDR2 SQIVND (reference sequence). CDR3 length: 16 residues. Written as DNA, the CDR3 is TGTGCCAGTACCTCCTTCGCAGGAGGTATGAACACTGAAGCTTTCTTT. This translates into CASTSFAGGMNTEAFF.

The chain carries TRBV28 and TRBJ1-1, with 11 bases matching TRBD1. Germline assignment: CDR1 MDHEN and CDR2 SYDVKM. The length of the CDR3 is 15 residues. The V segment lost 3 bases and the J segment 5 bases; nucleotides outside the gene matches: 5. The CDR3: CASSLGGTGGTEAFF. CDR3 DNA sequence: TGTGCCAGCAGTTTGGGGGGGACAGGGGGTACTGAAGCTTTCTTT.

This sequence joins TRBV19 and TRBJ1-5; the D is unclear. The CDR3 consists of 14 residues. V was trimmed by 6 bases and J by 0 bases, leaving 9 bases between them. CDR1 is LNHDA and CDR2 is SQIVND in the germline V gene (reference sequence). Written as DNA, the CDR3 is TGTGCCAGTAGCTCCTTTTATAGCAATCAGCCCCAGCATTTT. Amino acid sequence: CASSSFYSNQPQHF.

The chain joins TRBV5-4 to TRBJ1-2, with D maybe TRBD1 (5 bases). Germline V gene sequence: CDR1 SGHNT, CDR2 YYREEE (reference sequence). The CDR3 is 16 amino acids. The germline V and J ends were trimmed by 2 bases and 0 bases, with 14 bases remaining between them. The CDR3 nucleotides read TGTGCCAGCAGCTTCCGGCAGGGCACTACTAACTATGGCTACACCTTC. This gives the protein CASSFRQGTTNYGYTF.

The chain uses TRBV7-2 and TRBJ2-3; 14 bases are shared with TRBD2. From germline, CDR1 is SGHTA and CDR2 FQGNSA. The CDR3 contains 19 residues. The trim removed 4 bases at V and 0 bases at J, leaving 9 bases unmatched. In DNA form, the CDR3 reads TGTGCCAGCAGCTCGGCCAGGACTAGCGGGGGGACTAGCACAGATACGCAGTATTTT. Its translation: CASSSARTSGGTSTDTQYF.